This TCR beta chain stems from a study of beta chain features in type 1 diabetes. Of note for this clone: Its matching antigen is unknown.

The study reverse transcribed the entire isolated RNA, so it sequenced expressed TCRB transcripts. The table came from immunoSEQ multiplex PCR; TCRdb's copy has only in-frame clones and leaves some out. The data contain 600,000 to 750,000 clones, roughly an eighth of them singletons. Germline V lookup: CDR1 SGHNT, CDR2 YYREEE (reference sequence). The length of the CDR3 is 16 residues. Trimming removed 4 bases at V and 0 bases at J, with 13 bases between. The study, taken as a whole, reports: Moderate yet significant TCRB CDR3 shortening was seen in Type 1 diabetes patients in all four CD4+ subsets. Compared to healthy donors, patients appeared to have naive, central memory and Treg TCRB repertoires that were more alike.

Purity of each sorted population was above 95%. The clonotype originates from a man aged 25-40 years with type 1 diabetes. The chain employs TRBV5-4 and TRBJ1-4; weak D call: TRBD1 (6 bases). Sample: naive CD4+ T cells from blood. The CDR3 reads CASSKRQAATNEKLFF. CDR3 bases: TGTGCCAGCAGCAAACGACAGGCTGCAACTAATGAAAAACTGTTTTTT.